The rows below give T cell receptor beta chains drawn from one sample of a study of control samples from healthy donors and cancer patients. The table came from immunoSEQ multiplex PCR; TCRdb's copy has only in-frame clones and leaves some out. The profile shows some 79,000 clones, about 90% of them singletons. Input material: blood. The receptors shown here come from a woman aged 45-65 years in good health. The CDR3 runs from the conserved cysteine through the conserved F or W. The D gene is left open where the match is weak. Clone size is shown for a subset of rows, as once, few, many or a class of expanded clone.

D	J	size	V	DNA	CDR3
.	TRBJ1-5	.	TRBV28	TGTGCCAGCAGTTTGCACCTCGGAAGCAATCAGCCCCAGCATTTT	CASSLHLGSNQPQHF
.	TRBJ2-3	.	TRBV9	TGTGCCAGCAGCCTTCTCCCGACTCAAAGCACAGATACGCAGTATTTT	CASSLLPTQSTDTQYF
TRBD2	TRBJ2-1	.	TRBV29-1	TGCAGCGTTGTAGCGGGAGGGCCCCGTGAGCAGTTCTTC	CSVVAGGPREQFF
TRBD2	TRBJ2-3	.	TRBV6-1	TGTGCCAGCGGGACTAGCGGTCGCACAGATACGCAGTATTTT	CASGTSGRTDTQYF
.	TRBJ2-3	.	TRBV4-2	TGTGCCAGCAGCCAAGATCGAATGGGCCGAGATACGCAGTATTTT	CASSQDRMGRDTQYF
.	TRBJ1-5	.	TRBV5-1	TGCGCCAGCAGCTTGTTAGGGGCGGATAGCAATCAGCCCCAGCATTTT	CASSLLGADSNQPQHF
.	TRBJ2-5	.	TRBV9	TGTGCCAGCAGCCCCGGGACTCTGAAAGAGACCCAGTACTTC	CASSPGTLKETQYF
.	TRBJ2-7	once	TRBV29-1	TGCAGCGTTGCCACATCCTACGAGCAGTACTTC	CSVATSYEQYF
.	TRBJ1-6	.	TRBV25-1	TGTGCCAGCAGTGAAGGGGGGCCCCTCCACTTT	CASSEGGPLHF
TRBD1	TRBJ2-7	once	TRBV29-1	TGCAGCGTTGAAGGGGGGACAGGGACCTTATACGAGCAGTACTTC	CSVEGGTGTLYEQYF
TRBD1	TRBJ2-7	.	TRBV2	TGTGCCAGCAGGAGACAGGGCTCCTACGAGCAGTACTTC	CASRRQGSYEQYF
.	TRBJ2-2	once	TRBV11-1	TGTGCCAGCAGAGCCCGGGCGGCCCCGAACACCGGGGAGCTGTTTTTT	CASRARAAPNTGELFF
TRBD2	TRBJ2-7	once	TRBV25-1	TGTGCCAGCAGGAGGACTAGCGGGGCCTACGAGCAGTACTTC	CASRRTSGAYEQYF
.	TRBJ1-5	.	TRBV6-1	TGTGCCAGCAGTGAAGGGGGAGGCAATCAGCCCCAGCATTTT	CASSEGGGNQPQHF
.	TRBJ2-1	few	TRBV3-1/TRBV3-2	TGTGCCAGCAGCCAAGCAGGGACGGCTGAGCAGTTCTTC	CASSQAGTAEQFF
TRBD2	TRBJ2-7	.	TRBV27	TGTGCCAGCAGTTCCTTCCTAGCGGGAGGCTCCTACGAGCAGTACTTC	CASSSFLAGGSYEQYF
.	TRBJ1-1	.	TRBV6-6	TGTGCCAGCAGGAGGGAGGGCACTGAAGCTTTCTTT	CASRREGTEAFF
.	TRBJ2-7	.	TRBV24-1	TGTGCCACCAGTGACGCTAAGGGGGCCTACGAGCAGTACTTC	CATSDAKGAYEQYF
.	TRBJ1-1	.	TRBV19	TGTGCCAGTAGTATAGACAGGGGCGAGAACACTGAAGCTTTCTTT	CASSIDRGENTEAFF
TRBD1	TRBJ2-2	once	TRBV7-6	TGTGCCAGCAGGGGGACAGGGTATGACACCGGGGAGCTGTTTTTT	CASRGTGYDTGELFF
.	TRBJ1-6	.	TRBV5-1	TGCGCCAGCAGCTCACGGACCGGGTTTTCTGGCGATTCACCCCTCCACTTT	CASSSRTGFSGDSPLHF
TRBD2	TRBJ2-1	.	TRBV6-2/TRBV6-3	TGTGCCAGCAGTGATCCGACTAGCGGGGTCCGGGGGTTCTTC	CASSDPTSGVRGFF
.	TRBJ2-5	.	TRBV5-1	TGCGCCAGCAGCTTGTGGGAGACCCAGTACTTC	CASSLWETQYF
TRBD2	TRBJ2-7	.	TRBV9	TGTGCCAGCAGCGTAGGCCTAGCGGGAGCCTACGAGCAGTACTTC	CASSVGLAGAYEQYF
TRBD1	TRBJ1-4	.	TRBV19	TGTGCCAGTAGTAAGGGGGCCCTTTCGAATGAAAAACTGTTTTTT	CASSKGALSNEKLFF
TRBD1	TRBJ2-5	.	TRBV5-6	TGTGCCAGCAGCCCCGACAGGGAGGAGACCCAGTACTTC	CASSPDREETQYF
.	TRBJ1-5	.	TRBV5-1	TGCGCCAGCAGCTTGGGAGGGGGGGGTCAGCCCCAGCATTTT	CASSLGGGGQPQHF
TRBD2	TRBJ2-7	.	TRBV10-3	TGTGCCATCAGTGAACAGGGGACTAGCGGCTCCTACGAGCAGTACTTC	CAISEQGTSGSYEQYF
TRBD1	TRBJ1-2	.	TRBV6-4	TGTGCCAGCAGTGACTCACCCGACAGGGTGAATGGCTACACCTTC	CASSDSPDRVNGYTF
.	TRBJ2-1	.	TRBV7-9	TGTGCCAGCAGCTCGTTGCTATCATCAAGCTCCTACAATGAGCAGTTCTTC	CASSSLLSSSSYNEQFF
TRBD2	TRBJ2-1	few	TRBV14	TGTGCCAGCAGCTACGGACTAGCGGGAAGGACTGAGCAGTTCTTC	CASSYGLAGRTEQFF
.	TRBJ2-5	.	TRBV18	TGTGCCAGCTCCCCGAACCAAGAGACCCAGTACTTC	CASSPNQETQYF
.	TRBJ1-2	.	TRBV28	TGTGCCAGCAGCTTCGGATCCTTCTATGGCTACACCTTC	CASSFGSFYGYTF
.	TRBJ2-2	.	TRBV11-3	TGTGCCAGCAGCTCAAGGGGTGGGGCAGGAGGCGGGGAGCTGTTTTTT	CASSSRGGAGGGELFF
TRBD1	TRBJ1-4	.	TRBV10-3	TGTGCCATCAGTGCGCAGGGGGATGTAGAAGAAAAACTGTTTTTT	CAISAQGDVEEKLFF
TRBD2	TRBJ2-1	.	TRBV9	TGTGCCAGCAGCGTAGAGCTTGGTCTAGCGGTTTACAATGAGCAGTTCTTC	CASSVELGLAVYNEQFF
.	TRBJ1-1	.	TRBV19	TGTGCCAGTAGTATTTTCGACCTGAACACTGAAGCTTTCTTT	CASSIFDLNTEAFF
TRBD2	TRBJ2-1	.	TRBV30	TGTGCCTGGAGTGGGAAATCTAATCGTCTAGCGGGAGGGTACAATGAGCAGTTCTTC	CAWSGKSNRLAGGYNEQFF
TRBD1	TRBJ2-2	.	TRBV19	TGTGCCAGTAGGGCAGGGGGCTTAACCGGGGAGCTGTTTTTT	CASRAGGLTGELFF
TRBD1	TRBJ2-3	.	TRBV5-4	TGTGCCAGCAGCCTGTCAGGGGGCTCCAGCACAGATACGCAGTATTTT	CASSLSGGSSTDTQYF
.	TRBJ2-1	.	TRBV27	TGTGCCAGCTCTGAAGGGGGGGATGAGCAGTTCTTC	CASSEGGDEQFF
.	TRBJ1-5	.	TRBV27	TGTGCCAGCAGTTTTACAGGTTATCAGCCCCAGCATTTT	CASSFTGYQPQHF
.	TRBJ2-3	.	TRBV14	TGTGCCAGCAGCCAAGATTTTTTCCAGCACAGAGATACGCAGTATTTT	CASSQDFFQHRDTQYF
.	TRBJ2-1	.	TRBV28	TGTGCCAGCACCCTCCCTGCCGGATCGTCTAATGAGCAGTTCTTC	CASTLPAGSSNEQFF
.	TRBJ1-6	.	TRBV28	TGTGCCAGCAGCTGGGGGATAAATTCACCCCTCCACTTT	CASSWGINSPLHF
.	TRBJ2-3	.	TRBV3-1/TRBV3-2	TGTGCCAGCAGCCCATTAGGGGGTCGCACAGATACGCAGTATTTT	CASSPLGGRTDTQYF
.	TRBJ2-1	.	TRBV5-1	TGCGCCAGCAGCTTGTTGGAAAGGGGTTACAATGAGCAGTTCTTC	CASSLLERGYNEQFF
.	TRBJ2-7	.	TRBV27	TGTGCCAGCAGTTTTAGCGGTGCCTACGAGCAGTACTTC	CASSFSGAYEQYF
.	TRBJ2-1	once	TRBV6-5	TGTGCCAGCAGTTCCCTAGGCGATGAGCAGTTCTTC	CASSSLGDEQFF
.	TRBJ1-5	.	TRBV5-5	TGTGCCAGCAGCCCTCGGGCGCAGGGTATGTTGCAGCCCCAGCATTTT	CASSPRAQGMLQPQHF